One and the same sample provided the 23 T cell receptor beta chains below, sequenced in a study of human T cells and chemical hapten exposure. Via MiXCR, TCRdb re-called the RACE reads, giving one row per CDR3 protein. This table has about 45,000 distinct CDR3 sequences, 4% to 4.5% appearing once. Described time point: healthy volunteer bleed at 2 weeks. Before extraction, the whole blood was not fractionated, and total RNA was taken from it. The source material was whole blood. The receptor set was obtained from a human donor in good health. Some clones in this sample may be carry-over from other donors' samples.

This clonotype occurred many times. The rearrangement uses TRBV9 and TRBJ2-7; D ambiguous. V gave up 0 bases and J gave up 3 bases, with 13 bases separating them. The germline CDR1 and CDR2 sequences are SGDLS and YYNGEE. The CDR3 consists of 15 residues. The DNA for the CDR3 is TGTGCCAGCAGCGTAGGAGGCCTTATGGTCTACGAGCAGTACTTC. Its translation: CASSVGGLMVYEQYF.

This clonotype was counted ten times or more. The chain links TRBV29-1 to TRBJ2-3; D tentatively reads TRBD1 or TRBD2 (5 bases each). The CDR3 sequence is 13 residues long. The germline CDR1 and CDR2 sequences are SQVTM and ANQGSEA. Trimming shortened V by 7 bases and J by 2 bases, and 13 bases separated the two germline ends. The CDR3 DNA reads TGCAGCGAGCTATCAGGGACCACAGATACGCAGTATTTT. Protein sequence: CSELSGTTDTQYF.

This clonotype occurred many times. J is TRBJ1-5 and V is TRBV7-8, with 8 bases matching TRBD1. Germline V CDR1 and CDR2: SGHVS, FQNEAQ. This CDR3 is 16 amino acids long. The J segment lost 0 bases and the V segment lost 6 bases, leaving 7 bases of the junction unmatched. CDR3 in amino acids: CASRRDRGYSNQPQHF. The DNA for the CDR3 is TGTGCCAGCAGACGAGACAGGGGATATAGCAATCAGCCCCAGCATTTT.

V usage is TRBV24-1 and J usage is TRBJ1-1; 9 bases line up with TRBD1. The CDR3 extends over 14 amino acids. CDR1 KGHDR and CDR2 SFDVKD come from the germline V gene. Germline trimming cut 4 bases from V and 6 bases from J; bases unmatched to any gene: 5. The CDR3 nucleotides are TGTGCCACCAGTGACTGGGGACAGGGCTCTGAAGCTTTCTTT. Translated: CATSDWGQGSEAFF.

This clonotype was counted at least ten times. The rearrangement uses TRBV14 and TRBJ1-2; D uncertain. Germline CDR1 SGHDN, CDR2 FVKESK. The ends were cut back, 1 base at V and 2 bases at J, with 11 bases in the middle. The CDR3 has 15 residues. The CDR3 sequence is CASSQVGGDNYGYTF. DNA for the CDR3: TGTGCCAGCAGCCAAGTTGGTGGAGACAACTATGGCTACACCTTC.

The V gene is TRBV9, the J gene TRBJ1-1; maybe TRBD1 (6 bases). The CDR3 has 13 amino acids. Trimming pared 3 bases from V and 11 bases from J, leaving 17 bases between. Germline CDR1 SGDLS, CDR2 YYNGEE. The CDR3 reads CASSELTGAAAFF. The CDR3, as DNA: TGTGCCAGCAGCGAGCTGACGGGGGCGGCGGCTTTCTTT.

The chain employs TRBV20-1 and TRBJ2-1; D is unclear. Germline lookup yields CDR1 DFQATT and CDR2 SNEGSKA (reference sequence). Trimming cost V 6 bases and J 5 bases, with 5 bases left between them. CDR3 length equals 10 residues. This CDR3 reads CSAIDNEQFF. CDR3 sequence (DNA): TGCAGTGCCATCGACAATGAGCAGTTCTTC.

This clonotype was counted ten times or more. CDR3: CASSRGPTSNQPQHF. The CDR3 DNA reads as TGCGCCAGCAGCCGAGGACCGACAAGCAATCAGCCCCAGCATTTT. The chain recombines TRBV5-1 with TRBJ1-5, with D unresolved. Trimming pared 4 bases from V and 1 base from J, leaving 12 bases between. The CDR3 extends over 15 amino acids. Germline CDR1 SGHRS, CDR2 YFSETQ. The entire variable domain, with the rest obtained from reference TRBV5-1 and TRBJ1-5, is as follows: KAGVTQTPRYLIKTRGQQVTLSCSPISGHRSVSWYQQTPGQGLQFLFEYFSETQRNKGNFPGRFSGRQFSNSRSEMNVSTLELGDSALYLCASSRGPTSNQPQHFGDGTRLSIL.

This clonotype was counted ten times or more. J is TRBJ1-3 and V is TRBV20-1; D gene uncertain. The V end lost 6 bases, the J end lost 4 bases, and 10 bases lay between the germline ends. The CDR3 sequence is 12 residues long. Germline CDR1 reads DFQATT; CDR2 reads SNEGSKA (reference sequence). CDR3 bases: TGCAGTGCACCGCGATCGGGAAACACCATATATTTT. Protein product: CSAPRSGNTIYF.

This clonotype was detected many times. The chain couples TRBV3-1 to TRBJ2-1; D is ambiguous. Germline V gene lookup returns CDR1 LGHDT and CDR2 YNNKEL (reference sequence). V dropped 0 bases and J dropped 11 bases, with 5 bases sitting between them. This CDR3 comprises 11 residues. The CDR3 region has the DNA TGTGCCAGCAGCCAAGAAGTGAAGCAGTTCTTC. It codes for CASSQEVKQFF.

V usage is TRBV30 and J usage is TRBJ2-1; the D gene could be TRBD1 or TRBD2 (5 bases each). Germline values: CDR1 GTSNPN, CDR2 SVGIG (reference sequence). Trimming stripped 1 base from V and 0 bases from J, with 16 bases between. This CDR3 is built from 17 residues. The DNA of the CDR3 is TGTGCCTGGAGTGGAATAGGGGACCTAAGCTCCTACAATGAGCAGTTCTTC. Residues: CAWSGIGDLSSYNEQFF.

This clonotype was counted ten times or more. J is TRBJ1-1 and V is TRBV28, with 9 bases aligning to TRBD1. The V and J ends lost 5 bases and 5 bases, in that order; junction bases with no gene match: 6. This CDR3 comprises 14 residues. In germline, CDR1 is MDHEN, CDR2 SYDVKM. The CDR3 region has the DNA TGTGCCAGCAGTCGGACAGGGGAGGTGACTGAAGCTTTCTTT. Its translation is CASSRTGEVTEAFF.

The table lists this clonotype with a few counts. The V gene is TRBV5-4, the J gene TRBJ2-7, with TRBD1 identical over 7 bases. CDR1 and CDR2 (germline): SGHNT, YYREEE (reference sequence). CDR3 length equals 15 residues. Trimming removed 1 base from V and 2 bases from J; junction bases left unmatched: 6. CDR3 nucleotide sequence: TGTGCCAGCAGCTTGACAGGGGTAATACCCTACGAGCAGTACTTC. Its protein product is CASSLTGVIPYEQYF.

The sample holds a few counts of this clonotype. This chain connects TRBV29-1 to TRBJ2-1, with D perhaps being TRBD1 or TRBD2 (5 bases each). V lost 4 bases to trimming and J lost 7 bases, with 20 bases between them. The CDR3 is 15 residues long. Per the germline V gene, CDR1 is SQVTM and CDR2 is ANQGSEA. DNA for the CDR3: TGCAGCGTTGTCCTGGGGGTCGCAACAAAGAATGAGCAGTTCTTC. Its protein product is CSVVLGVATKNEQFF.

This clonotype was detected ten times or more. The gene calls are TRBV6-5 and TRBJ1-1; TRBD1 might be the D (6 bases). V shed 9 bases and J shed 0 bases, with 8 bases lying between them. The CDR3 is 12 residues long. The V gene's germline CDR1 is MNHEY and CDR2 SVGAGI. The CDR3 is CASYRVNTEAFF. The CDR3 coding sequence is TGTGCCAGTTACAGGGTGAACACTGAAGCTTTCTTT.

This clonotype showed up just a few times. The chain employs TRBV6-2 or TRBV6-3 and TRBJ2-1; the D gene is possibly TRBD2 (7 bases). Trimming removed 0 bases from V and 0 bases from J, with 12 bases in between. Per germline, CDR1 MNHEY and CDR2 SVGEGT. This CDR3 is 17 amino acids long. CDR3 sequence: CASSYSMGGGSYNEQFF. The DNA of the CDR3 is TGTGCCAGCAGTTACTCGATGGGAGGGGGCTCCTACAATGAGCAGTTCTTC.

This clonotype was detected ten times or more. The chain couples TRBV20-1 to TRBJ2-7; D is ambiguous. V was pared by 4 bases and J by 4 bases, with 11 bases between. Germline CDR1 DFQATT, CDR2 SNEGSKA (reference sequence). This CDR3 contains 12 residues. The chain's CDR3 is CSATGSVYEQYF. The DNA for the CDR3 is TGCAGTGCTACCGGATCTGTGTACGAGCAGTACTTC.

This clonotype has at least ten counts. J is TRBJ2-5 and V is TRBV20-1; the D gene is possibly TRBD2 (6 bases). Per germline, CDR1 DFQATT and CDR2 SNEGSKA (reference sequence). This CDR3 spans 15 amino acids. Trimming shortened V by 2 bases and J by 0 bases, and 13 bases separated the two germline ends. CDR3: CSARSRAGYQETQYF. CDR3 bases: TGCAGTGCTAGATCGCGGGCGGGGTACCAAGAGACCCAGTACTTC.

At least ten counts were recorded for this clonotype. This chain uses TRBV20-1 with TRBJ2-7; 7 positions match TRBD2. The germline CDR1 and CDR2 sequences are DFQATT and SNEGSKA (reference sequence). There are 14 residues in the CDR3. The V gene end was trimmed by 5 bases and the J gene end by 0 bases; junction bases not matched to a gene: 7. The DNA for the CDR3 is TGCAGTGCTTTACTAGCGAGGAGCTCCTACGAGCAGTACTTC. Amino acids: CSALLARSSYEQYF.

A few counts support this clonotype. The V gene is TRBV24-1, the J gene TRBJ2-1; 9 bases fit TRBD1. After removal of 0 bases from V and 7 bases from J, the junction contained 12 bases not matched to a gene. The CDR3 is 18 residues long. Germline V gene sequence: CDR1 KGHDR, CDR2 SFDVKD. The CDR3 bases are TGTGCCACCAGTGATTTGAAATACGCTGGGACAGGGTCGAATGAGCAGTTCTTC. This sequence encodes CATSDLKYAGTGSNEQFF.

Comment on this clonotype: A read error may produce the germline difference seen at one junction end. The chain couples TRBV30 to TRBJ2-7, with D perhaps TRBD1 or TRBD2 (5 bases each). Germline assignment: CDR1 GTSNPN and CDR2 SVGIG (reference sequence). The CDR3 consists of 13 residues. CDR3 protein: CSWSLGRAGEQYF. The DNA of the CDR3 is TGTTCCTGGAGCTTGGGCAGGGCGGGCGAGCAGTACTTC.

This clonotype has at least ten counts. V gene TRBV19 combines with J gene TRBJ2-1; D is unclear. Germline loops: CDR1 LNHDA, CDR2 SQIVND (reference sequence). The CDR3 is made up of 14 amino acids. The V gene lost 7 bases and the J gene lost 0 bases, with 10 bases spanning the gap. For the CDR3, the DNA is TGTGCCAGTAATCGCCGGAGCTCCTACAATGAGCAGTTCTTC. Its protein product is CASNRRSSYNEQFF.

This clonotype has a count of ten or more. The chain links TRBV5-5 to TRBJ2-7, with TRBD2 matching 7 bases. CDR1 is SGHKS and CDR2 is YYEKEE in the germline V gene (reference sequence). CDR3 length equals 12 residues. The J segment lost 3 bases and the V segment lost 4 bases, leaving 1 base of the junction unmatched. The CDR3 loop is CASSAGDYEQYF. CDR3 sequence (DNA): TGTGCCAGCAGCGCGGGGGACTACGAGCAGTACTTC.